The clone carrying this T cell receptor (beta chain) appeared a few times. The antigen is not known. Trimming took off 4 bases at V and 3 bases at J, with 7 bases between the two ends. This CDR3 is 12 amino acids long. Germline V CDR1 and CDR2: SNHLY, FYNNEI. Each subset's genomic DNA was split evenly across several immunoSEQ plates. TCRdb keeps only in-frame clones here, not all; method: immunoSEQ multiplex PCR. This table holds 2.5 million or so clones, more than 90% found once. Researchers partitioned CD4+ cells into CD45RA+ naive and CD45RA-negative memory subsets. This sample was included in a study of shared clonotypes between healthy human individuals. Whole-study results and caveats: How much donors shared clonotypes was expected to be affected by sequencing depth.

The rearrangement joins TRBV2 to TRBJ2-7; D not certain. The material sequenced was naive CD4+ T cells sorted from blood. Indicated subset: CD45RA+ positively selected. This TCR derives from a man younger than 30 in good health. The CDR3 protein is CASSVSLYEQYF. The CDR3 DNA reads TGTGCCAGCAGTGTATCCCTCTACGAGCAGTACTTC. Together with reference TRBV2 and TRBJ2-7, the CDR3 gives the full variable domain: EPEVTQTPSHQVTQMGQEVILRCVPISNHLYFYWYRQILGQKVEFLVSFYNNEISEKSEIFDDQFSVERPDGSNFTLKIRSTKLEDSAMYFCASSVSLYEQYFGPGTRLTVT.